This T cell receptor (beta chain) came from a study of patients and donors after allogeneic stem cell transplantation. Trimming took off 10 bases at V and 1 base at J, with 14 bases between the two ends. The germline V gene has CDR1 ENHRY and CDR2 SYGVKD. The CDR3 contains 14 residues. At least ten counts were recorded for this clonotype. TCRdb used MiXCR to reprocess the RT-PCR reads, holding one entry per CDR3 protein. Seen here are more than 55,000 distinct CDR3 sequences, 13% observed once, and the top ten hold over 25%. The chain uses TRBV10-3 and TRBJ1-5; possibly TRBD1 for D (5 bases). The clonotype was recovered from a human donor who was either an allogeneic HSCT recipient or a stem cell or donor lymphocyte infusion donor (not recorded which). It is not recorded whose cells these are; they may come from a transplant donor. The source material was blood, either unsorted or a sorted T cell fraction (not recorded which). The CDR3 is CATLDAGSNQPQHF. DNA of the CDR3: TGTGCCACTCTCGACGCAGGGAGCAATCAGCCCCAGCATTTT.